This T cell receptor (beta chain) was recovered during a study of blood T cell repertoires in COVID-19. Germline CDR1 and CDR2: MNHEY and SVGAGI. This CDR3 is 14 amino acids long. V gave up 3 bases and J gave up 5 bases, with 13 bases separating them. Generated by immunoSEQ multiplex PCR, the TCRdb table keeps only in-frame clones and is missing some. Counted here are under 45,000 clones, about three quarters occurring once; the ten biggest clones make up about 35%. The receptor was isolated from a man aged 60-69 years with acute or convalescent COVID-19. Sequenced: peripheral blood. The chain joins TRBV6-5 to TRBJ2-5; D remains ambiguous. The CDR3 region has the DNA TGTGCCAGCAGTTATAAAATGTCCTCGGAGACCCAGTACTTC. The encoded protein is CASSYKMSSETQYF.